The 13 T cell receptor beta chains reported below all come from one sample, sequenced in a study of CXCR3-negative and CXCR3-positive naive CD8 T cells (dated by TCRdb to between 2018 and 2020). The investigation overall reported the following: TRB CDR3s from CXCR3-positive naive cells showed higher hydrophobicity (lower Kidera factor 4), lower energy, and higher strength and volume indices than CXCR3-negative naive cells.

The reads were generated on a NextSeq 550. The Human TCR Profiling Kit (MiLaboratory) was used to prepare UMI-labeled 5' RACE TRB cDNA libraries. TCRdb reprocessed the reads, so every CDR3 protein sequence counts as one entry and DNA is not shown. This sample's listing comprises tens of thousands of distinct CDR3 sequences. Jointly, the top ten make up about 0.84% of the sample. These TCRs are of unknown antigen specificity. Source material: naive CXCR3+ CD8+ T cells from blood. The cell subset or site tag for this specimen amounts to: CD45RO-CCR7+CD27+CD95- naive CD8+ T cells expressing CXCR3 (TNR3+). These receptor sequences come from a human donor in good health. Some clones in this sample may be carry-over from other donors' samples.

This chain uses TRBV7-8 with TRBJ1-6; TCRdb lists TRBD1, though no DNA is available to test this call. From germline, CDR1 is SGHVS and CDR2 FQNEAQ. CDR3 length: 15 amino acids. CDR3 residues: CASSLVRAYNSPLHF.

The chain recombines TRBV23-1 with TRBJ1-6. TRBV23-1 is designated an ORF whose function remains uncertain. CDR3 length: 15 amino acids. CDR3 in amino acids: CASSQSRRNNSPLHF.

CDR3 amino acids: CASSLDAGLGQPQHF. V and J are TRBV7-9 and TRBJ1-5. The germline gives CDR1 SEHNR, CDR2 FQNEAQ (reference sequence). This CDR3 is built from 15 residues.

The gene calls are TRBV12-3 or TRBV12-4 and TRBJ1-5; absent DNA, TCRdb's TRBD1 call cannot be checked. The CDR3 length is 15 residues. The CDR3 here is CASSLGGAGNQPQHF.

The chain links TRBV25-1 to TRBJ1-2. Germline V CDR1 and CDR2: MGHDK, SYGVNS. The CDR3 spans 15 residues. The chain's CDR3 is CASSESSGSNYGYTF.

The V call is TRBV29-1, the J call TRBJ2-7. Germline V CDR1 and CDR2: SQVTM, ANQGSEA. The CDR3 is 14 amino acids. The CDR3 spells CSVELQVGAYEQYF.

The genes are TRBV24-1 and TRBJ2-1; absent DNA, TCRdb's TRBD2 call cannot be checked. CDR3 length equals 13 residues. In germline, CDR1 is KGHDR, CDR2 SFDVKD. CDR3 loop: CATSGGTYNEQFF.

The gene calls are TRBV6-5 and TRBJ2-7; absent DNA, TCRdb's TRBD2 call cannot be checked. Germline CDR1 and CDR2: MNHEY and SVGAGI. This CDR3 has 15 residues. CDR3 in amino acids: CASSRGLAGIDEQYF.

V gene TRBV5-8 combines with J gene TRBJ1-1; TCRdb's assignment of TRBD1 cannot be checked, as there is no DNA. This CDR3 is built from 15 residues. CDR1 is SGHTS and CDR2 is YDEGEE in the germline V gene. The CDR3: CASSLRPPRASEAFF.

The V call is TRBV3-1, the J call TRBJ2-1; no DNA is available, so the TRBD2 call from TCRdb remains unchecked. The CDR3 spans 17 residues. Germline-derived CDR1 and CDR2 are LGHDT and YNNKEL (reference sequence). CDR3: CASSQSAAGGPHNEQFF.

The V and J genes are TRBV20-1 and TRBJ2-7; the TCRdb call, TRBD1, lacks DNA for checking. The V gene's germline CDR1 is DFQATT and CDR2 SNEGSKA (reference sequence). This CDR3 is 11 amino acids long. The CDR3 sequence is CSVSRGGEQYF.

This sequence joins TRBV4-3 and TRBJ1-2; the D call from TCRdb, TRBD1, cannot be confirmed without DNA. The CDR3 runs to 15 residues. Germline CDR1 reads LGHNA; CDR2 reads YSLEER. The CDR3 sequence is CASSMRQGVAYGYTF.

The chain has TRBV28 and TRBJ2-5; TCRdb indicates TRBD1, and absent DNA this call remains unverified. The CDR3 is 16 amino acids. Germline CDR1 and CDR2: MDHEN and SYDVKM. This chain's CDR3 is CASSSLGDVTQETQYF.